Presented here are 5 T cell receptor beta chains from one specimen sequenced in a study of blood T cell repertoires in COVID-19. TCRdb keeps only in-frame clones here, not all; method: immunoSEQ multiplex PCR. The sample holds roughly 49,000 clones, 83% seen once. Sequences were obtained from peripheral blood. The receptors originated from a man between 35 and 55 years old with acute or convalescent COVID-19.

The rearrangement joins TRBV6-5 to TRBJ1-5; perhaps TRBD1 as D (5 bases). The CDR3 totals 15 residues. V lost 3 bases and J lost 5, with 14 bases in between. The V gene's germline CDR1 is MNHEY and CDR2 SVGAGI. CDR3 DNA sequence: TGTGCCAGCAGTTATCGAAGGGGCTTCGATCAGCCCCAGCATTTT. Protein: CASSYRRGFDQPQHF.

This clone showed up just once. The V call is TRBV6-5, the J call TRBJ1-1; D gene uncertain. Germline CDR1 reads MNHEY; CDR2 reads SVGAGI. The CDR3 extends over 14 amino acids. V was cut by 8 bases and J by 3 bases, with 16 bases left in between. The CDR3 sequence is CASDLSGEDTEAFF. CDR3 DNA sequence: TGTGCCAGCGACCTAAGCGGAGAGGACACTGAAGCTTTCTTT.

For the CDR3, the DNA is TGCGCCAGCAGTGAGAGGGACAGGGGGGAGACCCAGTACTTC. Translating gives CASSERDRGETQYF. The chain employs TRBV10-2 and TRBJ2-5; TRBD1 matches at 11 bases. Unmatched junction bases numbered 1, after V lost 2 bases and J lost 5 bases. Germline CDR1 reads WSHSY; CDR2 reads SAAADI. The length of the CDR3 is 14 residues.

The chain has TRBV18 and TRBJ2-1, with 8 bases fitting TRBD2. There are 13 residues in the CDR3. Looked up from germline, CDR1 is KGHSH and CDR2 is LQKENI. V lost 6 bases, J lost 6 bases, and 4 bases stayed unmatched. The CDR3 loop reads CASSRGGRNEQFF. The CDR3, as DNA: TGTGCCAGCTCCCGGGGGGGCCGCAATGAGCAGTTCTTC. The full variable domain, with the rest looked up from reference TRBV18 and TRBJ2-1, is NAGVMQNPRHLVRRRGQEARLRCSPMKGHSHVYWYRQLPEEGLKFMVYLQKENIIDESGMPKERFSAEFPKEGPSILRIQQVVRGDSAAYFCASSRGGRNEQFFGPGTRLTVL.

The CDR3, as DNA: TGTGCCACCCTTCGGTACAATGAGCAGTTCTTC. This translates into CATLRYNEQFF. V and J are TRBV6-5 and TRBJ2-1; no reliable D call. CDR1 and CDR2 (germline): MNHEY, SVGAGI. Trimming shortened V by 10 bases and J by 4 bases, and 8 bases separated the two germline ends. The CDR3 sequence is 11 residues long.